This is a list of T cell receptor beta chains from one sample in a study of cytotoxic CD8 clonotypes in ibrutinib-treated CLL. Clones were read by immunoSEQ multiplex PCR, and TCRdb kept only the in-frame ones, dropping some. The sample includes around 76,000 clones, approximately 87% of them seen just once. The sample consisted of PBMCs, taken after 24 months of ibrutinib treatment. The receptor source for this set is a human donor with chronic lymphocytic leukemia. The CDR3 runs from the conserved cysteine through the conserved F or W. Each record gives: V gene, clone size, J gene, D gene, CDR3 protein, CDR3 DNA. D genes are given only for firm matches. Clone size, where shown, is once, few, many, or a class for clones that have expanded.

>TRBV7-9|NA|TRBJ2-3|TRBD2
CASSFPTSRGSTDTQYF
TGTGCCAGCAGCTTCCCGACTAGCCGGGGGAGCACAGATACGCAGTATTTT
>TRBV5-1|NA|TRBJ2-5|TRBD1
CASSPTGFEETQYF
TGCGCCAGCTCCCCGACAGGGTTTGAGGAGACCCAGTACTTC
>TRBV25-1|NA|TRBJ1-5|NA
CASSETGNQPQHF
TGTGCCAGCAGTGAGACGGGCAATCAGCCCCAGCATTTT
>TRBV5-1|NA|TRBJ2-1|TRBD2
CASSRGLAGGDNEQFF
TGCGCCAGCAGCAGGGGACTAGCGGGAGGGGACAATGAGCAGTTCTTC
>TRBV7-9|NA|TRBJ2-2|NA
CASSSGLFTGELFF
TGTGCCAGCAGCTCGGGACTTTTCACCGGGGAGCTGTTTTTT
>TRBV7-2|NA|TRBJ1-4|NA
CASSLRLGQEKKLFF
TGTGCCAGCAGCTTAAGATTGGGGCAAGAAAAAAAACTGTTTTTT
>TRBV27|NA|TRBJ2-3|TRBD2
CASSDPSGRAGDTQYF
TGTGCCAGCAGTGACCCTAGCGGGAGGGCCGGGGATACGCAGTATTTT
>TRBV7-7|NA|TRBJ2-7|TRBD2
CASSPGTSGRVDEQYF
TGTGCCAGCAGCCCAGGGACTAGCGGGAGAGTAGACGAGCAGTACTTC
>TRBV13|NA|TRBJ2-5|TRBD2
CASSLERGLAGSWETQYF
TGTGCCAGCAGCTTAGAACGGGGACTAGCGGGATCTTGGGAGACCCAGTACTTC
>TRBV5-1|NA|TRBJ2-3|NA
CASSPGQFTDTQYF
TGCGCCAGCAGCCCAGGACAGTTCACAGATACGCAGTATTTT
>TRBV14|NA|TRBJ2-6|NA
CASSPRLRASGANVLTF
TGTGCCAGCAGCCCGCGGTTGAGGGCATCTGGGGCCAACGTCCTGACTTTC
>TRBV10-1|NA|TRBJ2-3|TRBD2
CASSEGFVGLYTDTQYF
TGCGCCAGCAGTGAGGGGTTCGTGGGACTATACACAGATACGCAGTATTTT
>TRBV4-1|few|TRBJ1-1|NA
CASSQDWEVRTEAFF
TGCGCCAGCAGCCAAGATTGGGAAGTGAGGACTGAAGCTTTCTTT
>TRBV19|once|TRBJ2-5|TRBD1
CASSRGRDRVETQYF
TGTGCCAGTAGTAGAGGGCGGGACAGGGTCGAGACCCAGTACTTC
>TRBV7-6|NA|TRBJ2-5|NA
CASSLAVLEETQYF
TGTGCCAGCAGCTTAGCCGTGTTGGAAGAGACCCAGTACTTC
>TRBV4-1|NA|TRBJ2-7|TRBD2
CASSPGGHSYEQYF
TGCGCCAGCAGCCCGGGAGGACACTCCTACGAGCAGTACTTC
>TRBV28|NA|TRBJ2-3|TRBD2
CASSPTGLAGVSDTQYF
TGTGCCAGCAGTCCAACCGGACTAGCGGGAGTTTCGGATACGCAGTATTTT
>TRBV5-1|NA|TRBJ1-5|NA
CASSLVSGSNQPQHF
TGCGCCAGCAGCTTGGTGAGCGGTAGCAATCAGCCCCAGCATTTT
>TRBV27|NA|TRBJ2-3|NA
CASSLTGTPPTDTQYF
TGTGCCAGCAGTCTGACCGGGACACCACCTACAGATACGCAGTATTTT
>TRBV28|NA|TRBJ1-5|NA
CASSWTAQPQHF
TGTGCCAGCAGTTGGACAGCACAGCCCCAGCATTTT
>TRBV30|NA|TRBJ2-7|TRBD2
CAWSVRAGISSYEQYF
TGTGCCTGGAGTGTACGAGCGGGAATCTCCTCCTACGAGCAGTACTTC
>TRBV6-1|once|TRBJ2-1|TRBD2
CASRGGLFYNEQFF
TGTGCCAGCAGGGGGGGGTTGTTCTACAATGAGCAGTTCTTC
>TRBV11-2|NA|TRBJ2-1|TRBD2
CASRGLATNNEQFF
TGTGCCAGCCGGGGACTAGCGACAAACAATGAGCAGTTCTTC
>TRBV5-1|few|TRBJ1-4|NA
CASSWGWTDNEKLFF
TGCGCCAGCAGCTGGGGTTGGACAGATAATGAAAAACTGTTTTTT
>TRBV18|NA|TRBJ1-1|TRBD1
CASSPTGGTISEAFF
TGTGCCAGCTCACCAACAGGGGGGACTATATCTGAAGCTTTCTTT
>TRBV19|NA|TRBJ2-7|NA
CASSASGTLFSYEQYF
TGTGCCAGTAGTGCATCCGGGACTCTCTTCTCCTACGAGCAGTACTTC
>TRBV13|NA|TRBJ2-7|TRBD2
CASSPGLAGVYEQYF
TGTGCCAGCAGCCCAGGACTAGCGGGAGTCTACGAGCAGTACTTC
>TRBV27|NA|TRBJ2-3|NA
CASSNTFGDTQYF
TGTGCCAGCAGTAACACATTTGGGGATACGCAGTATTTT
>TRBV27|many|TRBJ2-5|NA
CASKPNQGETQYF
TGTGCCAGCAAGCCTAACCAGGGGGAGACCCAGTACTTC
>TRBV7-6|NA|TRBJ2-1|TRBD1
CASSSRQGPIYNEQFF
TGTGCCAGCAGCTCCAGACAGGGGCCTATCTACAATGAGCAGTTCTTC
>TRBV27|NA|TRBJ2-3|NA
CASSYSDTQYF
TGTGCCAGCAGCTACAGCGATACGCAGTATTTT
>TRBV2|few|TRBJ1-4|TRBD1
CASNRQGFGNEKLFF
TGTGCCAGCAATAGACAGGGCTTCGGTAATGAAAAACTGTTTTTT
>TRBV29-1|NA|TRBJ2-5|TRBD1
CSVGVLLVQGALQETQYF
TGCAGCGTTGGAGTACTATTGGTACAGGGGGCTCTACAAGAGACCCAGTACTTC
>TRBV5-6|NA|TRBJ1-3|TRBD1
CASSYRGYSGNTIYF
TGTGCCAGCAGCTACAGGGGCTATTCTGGAAACACCATATATTTT
>TRBV19|NA|TRBJ2-1|TRBD2
CASSTPTLGTSGASGSYNEQFF
TGTGCCAGTAGTACCCCGACCCTCGGGACTAGCGGTGCCTCGGGTTCCTACAATGAGCAGTTCTTC
>TRBV7-3|NA|TRBJ2-1|NA
CASSFGYNEQFF
TGTGCCAGCAGCTTTGGGTACAATGAGCAGTTCTTC
>TRBV27|NA|TRBJ1-2|NA
CASSPTGSLYGYTF
TGTGCCAGCAGCCCCACAGGATCGCTCTATGGCTACACCTTC
>TRBV7-9|NA|TRBJ2-5|NA
CASSSTGAGETQYF
TGTGCCAGCAGCTCCACAGGGGCGGGGGAGACCCAGTACTTC
>TRBV6-6|NA|TRBJ2-7|NA
CASSYRRQAIHYEQYF
TGTGCCAGCAGTTACCGCAGACAGGCCATACATTACGAGCAGTACTTC
>TRBV15|NA|TRBJ2-1|NA
CATSREGTPYNEQFF
TGTGCCACCAGCAGAGAGGGGACTCCCTACAATGAGCAGTTCTTC
>TRBV28|NA|TRBJ2-5|TRBD1
CASSPTGTGVVETQYF
TGTGCCAGCAGTCCAACCGGGACAGGGGTGGTAGAGACCCAGTACTTC
>TRBV28|NA|TRBJ2-7|NA
CASTDRMYEQYF
TGTGCCAGCACAGACCGGATGTACGAGCAGTACTTC
>TRBV7-9|NA|TRBJ1-1|NA
CASTSGGNTEAFF
TGTGCCAGCACCTCAGGAGGGAACACTGAAGCTTTCTTT
>TRBV7-2|NA|TRBJ1-4|NA
CASSLGGPYEKLFF
TGTGCCAGCAGCTTGGGGGGTCCGTATGAAAAACTGTTTTTT
>TRBV10-1|few|TRBJ1-1|TRBD1
CASSERAGGMGEAFF
TGCGCCAGCAGTGAGAGAGCAGGGGGAATGGGTGAAGCTTTCTTT
>TRBV5-1|NA|TRBJ2-3|NA
CASTSGARTDTQYF
TGCGCCAGCACTTCAGGGGCGAGGACAGATACGCAGTATTTT
>TRBV27|NA|TRBJ2-3|NA
CASSFDGDTQYF
TGTGCCAGCAGTTTTGACGGAGATACGCAGTATTTT
>TRBV29-1|NA|TRBJ2-1|NA
CSVEEFGTRGGNEQFF
TGCAGCGTTGAAGAATTCGGGACCCGAGGAGGCAATGAGCAGTTCTTC
>TRBV2|NA|TRBJ2-7|NA
CASSGDTYEQYF
TGTGCCAGCAGCGGGGACACCTACGAGCAGTACTTC
>TRBV29-1|NA|TRBJ2-2|TRBD1
CSGRDRSPGGIAGELFF
TGCAGCGGCCGGGACAGGAGTCCCGGTGGAATCGCCGGGGAGCTGTTTTTT
>TRBV6-6|once|TRBJ2-3|NA
CASSYEVRPDTQYF
TGTGCCAGCAGTTACGAGGTGCGTCCAGATACGCAGTATTTT
>TRBV13|NA|TRBJ2-5|TRBD2
CASSRTSGSQETQYF
TGTGCCAGCAGCCGAACTAGCGGGAGTCAAGAGACCCAGTACTTC
>TRBV28|NA|TRBJ1-1|TRBD1
CASRDRQNTEAFF
TGTGCCAGCCGGGACAGGCAGAACACTGAAGCTTTCTTT
>TRBV29-1|NA|TRBJ1-1|TRBD1
CSVEEDRGPVYAEAFF
TGCAGCGTTGAAGAGGACAGGGGGCCCGTTTATGCTGAAGCTTTCTTT
>TRBV11-2|NA|TRBJ1-3|TRBD1
CASTSRTGPGNTIYF
TGTGCCAGCACCAGTCGGACAGGGCCTGGAAACACCATATATTTT